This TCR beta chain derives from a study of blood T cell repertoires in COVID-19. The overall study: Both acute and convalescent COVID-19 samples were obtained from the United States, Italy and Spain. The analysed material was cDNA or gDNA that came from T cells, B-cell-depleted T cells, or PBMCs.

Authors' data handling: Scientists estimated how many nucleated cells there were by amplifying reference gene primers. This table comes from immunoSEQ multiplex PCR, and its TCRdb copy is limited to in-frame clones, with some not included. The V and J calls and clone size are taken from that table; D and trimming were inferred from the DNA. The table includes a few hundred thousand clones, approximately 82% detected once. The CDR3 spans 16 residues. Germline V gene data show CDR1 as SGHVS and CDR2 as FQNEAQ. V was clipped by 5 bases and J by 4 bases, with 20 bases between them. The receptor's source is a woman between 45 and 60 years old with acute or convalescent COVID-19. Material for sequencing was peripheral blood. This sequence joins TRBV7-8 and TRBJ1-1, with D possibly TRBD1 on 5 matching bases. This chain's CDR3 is CASSRGARAQGTEAFF. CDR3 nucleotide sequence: TGTGCCAGCAGCCGAGGCGCCAGGGCGCAGGGCACTGAAGCTTTCTTT. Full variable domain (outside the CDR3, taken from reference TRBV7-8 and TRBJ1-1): GAGVSQSPRYKVAKRGQDVALRCDPISGHVSLFWYQQALGQGPEFLTYFQNEAQLDKSGLPSDRFFAERPEGSVSTLKIQRTQQEDSAVYLCASSRGARAQGTEAFFGQGTRLTVV.